The text below deals with one TCR beta chain. The entry originates in a study of blood T cell repertoires in COVID-19. As for the study in general: T cells, B-cell-depleted T cells, or PBMCs provided the cDNA or gDNA that served as material.

J was trimmed by 4 bases and V by 5 bases; bases with no gene match: 5. The germline CDR1 and CDR2 sequences are LNHDA and SQIVND (reference sequence). The CDR3 covers 15 residues. Assay used: immunoSEQ multiplex PCR; TCRdb lists only in-frame clones, some missing. The sample carries about 95,000 clones, around nine tenths recorded once. Sequenced input: peripheral blood. This TCR derives from a man in his sixties with COVID-19, enrolled during active disease. The V call is TRBV19, the J call TRBJ1-4, with TRBD1 matching 9 bases. DNA of the CDR3: TGTGCCAGTAGTGTCCGGACAGGGGATAATGAAAAACTGTTTTTT. Its translation is CASSVRTGDNEKLFF. Looking up the rest from reference TRBV19 and TRBJ1-4 gives the full variable domain: DGGITQSPKYLFRKEGQNVTLSCEQNLNHDAMYWYRQDPGQGLRLIYYSQIVNDFQKGDIAEGYSVSREKKESFPLTVTSAQKNPTAFYLCASSVRTGDNEKLFFGSGTQLSVL.